This T cell receptor (beta chain) was captured by sequencing in a study of T-cell memory formation after mild COVID-19. Study-wide results and caveats: CD4+ contracting clones were found mainly in CM and EM, and CD8+ ones in EMRA. Cross-reactive memory seemingly joined, as some responding clones were found in pre-infection memory.

This CDR3 is built from 17 residues. Germline-derived CDR1 and CDR2 are SEHNR and FQNEAQ (reference sequence). Losses at the gene ends were 5 bases for V and 4 bases for J; bases not matched to a gene: 11. MiXCR, applied by TCRdb to the 5' RACE reads, yields one record per CDR3 protein. The data hold about 320,000 distinct CDR3 sequences, with roughly an eighth observed a single time. This clonotype has just a few counts. Its antigen is unidentified. This sequence originates from a man aged 18 to 29 who had mild COVID-19 (a few samples of this study predate the infection). Cell type and time point are not known. The sequenced sample consisted of PBMCs or a T cell subset sorted from them (not recorded which). The chain is built from TRBV7-9 and TRBJ2-5; 12 positions agree with TRBD2. CDR3 region: CASSPPRGGLAGETQYF. As DNA, the CDR3 is TGTGCCAGCAGCCCGCCCCGCGGGGGACTAGCGGGAGAGACCCAGTACTTC.